This T cell receptor beta chain came from a study of PD-1 blockade in classical Hodgkin lymphoma (dated by TCRdb to 2018 to 2020). Looking at the study overall: Nivolumab dosing was 3 mg/kg intravenously every 2 weeks, continuing until either disease progression or unacceptable toxicity. To define a peripheral blood immune signature of response to PD-1 blockade in classical Hodgkin lymphoma, the study combined TCR beta sequencing with CyTOF. The research as a whole found: Trial patients with a complete response had baseline diversity similar to that of newly diagnosed patients, while partial responders and progressors had significantly lower diversity. CD4+ but not CD8+ TCR diversity rose significantly by C4D1 (p=0.0027 vs p=0.16), most apparent in complete responders (p=0.02). Baseline TCR diversity was reported as lower in newly diagnosed patients than in healthy donors, and lower still in relapsed/refractory patients. Only a single clinical trial cohort was studied, and what caused the repertoire differences, possibly disease activity or prior therapy, remained undefined. Lower diversity was observed in patients in whom nivolumab was started less than 1 year after ASCT, and these patients were excluded from later analyses so that confounding by immune reconstitution would be avoided.

Genomic DNA was extracted with the Qiagen DNeasy kit from unsorted PBMCs and from negatively selected CD4+ and CD8+ fractions. Using primers that anneal to V and J segments, immunoSEQ multiplex PCR amplified the TCR beta CDR3 regions. A synthetic immune receptor repertoire was used to minimize amplification bias, and any residual bias was removed computationally once sequencing was done. As for the original processing: Repertoire diversity was quantified as the Shannon entropy index using custom Python scripts. Unsorted, CD4+ and CD8+ repertoires were analyzed separately, except for combined analyses in which CD4+ and CD8+ sequences were merged in silico. A clone counted as expanded when the clone's frequency after treatment rose at least 2-fold relative to C1D1, and clones undetected at baseline were given a pseudocount of 0.5. Clones with 0 or 1 copy at C1D1 were defined as singleton clones, while clones with 2 or more copies were defined as non-singleton clones. Clones expanded in unsorted samples were annotated as CD4+, CD8+ or unknown by matching protein sequences in sorted samples from the same patient. Diversity changes from C1D1 to C4D1 were tested in paired samples using Wilcoxon tests. TCRdb holds this immuneACCESS table with in-frame rearrangements only. Some clones are missing; in checked studies, unresolved V genes explain under half, and the rest has no known cause. That table supplies the V and J calls and clone size; D and trimming were determined from the DNA. Counted in this sample were roughly 50,000 clones; about three quarters of them appeared once. Of the sample, approximately 20% falls within the top ten clones.

This specimen's time point label, per the study, means: cycle 2 day 1 (C2D1) of nivolumab. Every trial patient had relapsed following autologous stem cell transplantation, and prior brentuximab vedotin exposure was what differed among cohorts A, B and C. A total of over 50 patients with relapsed/refractory classical Hodgkin lymphoma made up the trial cohort, and each patient's best overall response was complete response, partial response or progressive disease. Trial patients were treated with single-agent nivolumab in the multi-cohort phase II CheckMate 205 trial. An independent review committee assessed best overall response using the 2007 International Working Group response criteria. Trial PBMCs were collected just before the start of nivolumab (C1D1) and during therapy at cycle 2 day 1 and cycle 4 day 1. Peripheral blood was collected in 8 mL Vacutainer Cell Preparation Tubes, from which PBMCs were isolated by centrifugation and then cryopreserved.

As regards this clone: It lacks a known antigen. Base-call qualities are not available, and no considerably larger clone is one nucleotide away.

This specimen consisted of peripheral blood mononuclear cells (PBMCs), obtained before the second cycle of nivolumab. The TCR sequence derives from a human donor with classical Hodgkin lymphoma.

The CDR3 protein is CASSLGHFNTGELFF. Here is the DNA: TGTGCCAGCAGCTTGGGACATTTTAACACCGGGGAGCTGTTTTTT. The V and J segments used are TRBV5-4 and TRBJ2-2; no confident D gene assignment can be made. From the cysteine through the phenylalanine, the CDR3 covers 15 amino acids. The sequence is cut down to CDR3 DNA, 45 bases in frame from base 1. V was cut back by 0 bases and J by 2 bases, leaving a gap of 8 bases between them. Via the germline V gene (reference sequence), CDR1 is SGHNT and CDR2 YYREEE. The variable domain in full, with residues beyond the CDR3 obtained from the reference TRBV5-4 and TRBJ2-2 genes, is ETGVTQSPTHLIKTRGQQVTLRCSSQSGHNTVSWYQQALGQGPQFIFQYYREEENGRGNFPPRFSGLQFPNYSSELNVNALELDDSALYLCASSLGHFNTGELFFGEGSRLTVL.